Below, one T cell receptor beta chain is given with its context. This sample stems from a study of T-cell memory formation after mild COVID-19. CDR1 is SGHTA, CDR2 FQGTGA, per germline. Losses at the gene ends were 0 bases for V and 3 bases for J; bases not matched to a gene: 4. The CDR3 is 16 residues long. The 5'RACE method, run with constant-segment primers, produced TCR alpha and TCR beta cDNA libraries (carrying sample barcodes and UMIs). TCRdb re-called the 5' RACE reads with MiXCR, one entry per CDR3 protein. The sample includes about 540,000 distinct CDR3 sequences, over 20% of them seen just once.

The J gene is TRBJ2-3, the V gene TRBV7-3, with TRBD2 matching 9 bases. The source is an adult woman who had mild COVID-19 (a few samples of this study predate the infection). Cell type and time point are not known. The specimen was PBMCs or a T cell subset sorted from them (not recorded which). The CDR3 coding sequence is TGTGCCAGCAGCTTAACTGCGGGAGGGCCAACAGATACGCAGTATTTT. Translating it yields CASSLTAGGPTDTQYF. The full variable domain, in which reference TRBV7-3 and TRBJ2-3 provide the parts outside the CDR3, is GAGVSQTPSNKVTEKGKYVELRCDPISGHTALYWYRQSLGQGPEFLIYFQGTGAADDSGLPNDRFFAVRPEGSVSTLKIQRTERGDSAVYLCASSLTAGGPTDTQYFGPGTRLTVL.